These T cell receptor beta chains were read from a single sample in a study of shared clonotypes between healthy human individuals. Sequencing used immunoSEQ multiplex PCR; TCRdb keeps in-frame clones, though not all of them. The sample comprises about 700,000 clones, approximately 79% of which are singletons, and approximately 1.7% rests with the top ten. Sequencing was done on a sample of memory CD4+ T cells sorted from blood. The receptors were sampled from a woman in her thirties in good health. Both conserved end residues are part of each CDR3. The D gene is left open where the match is weak.

NA	TRBJ1-1	TRBV7-2	CASSSHRVNTEAFF
NA	TRBJ2-7	TRBV27	CASRSHYEQYF
NA	TRBJ2-7	TRBV10-2	CASQPTRRGYEQYF
TRBD2	TRBJ2-1	TRBV7-2	CASSSQFGLAGNEQFF
TRBD1	TRBJ2-4	TRBV19	CASSIARQGAKNIQYF
TRBD2	TRBJ2-3	TRBV5-4	CASSPSGGSRPDTQYF
NA	TRBJ2-5	TRBV28	CASSSVARGEQGETQYF
NA	TRBJ1-5	TRBV2	CASRDSRGLQPQHF
TRBD2	TRBJ2-1	TRBV5-1	CASSLKLAGVSSGRPYNEQFF
NA	TRBJ2-2	TRBV2	CASSGNRANTGELFF
TRBD2	TRBJ2-7	TRBV7-9	CASSSGLAALTSYEQYF
NA	TRBJ1-2	TRBV7-8	CASSLPSATCGYTF
NA	TRBJ2-5	TRBV11-2	CATSLGAGLGGETQYF
TRBD1	TRBJ2-1	TRBV27	CASSVRQGVSSYNEQFF
TRBD1	TRBJ2-7	TRBV4-1	CASSMGQGPYEQYF
NA	TRBJ2-2	TRBV30	CAGCRRDCGELFF
NA	TRBJ1-5	TRBV27	CASSPLTGRPTQPQHF
NA	TRBJ2-2	TRBV5-1	CASSLGGKLNTGELFF
TRBD1	TRBJ1-1	TRBV11-2	CASSFSFNRGKDTEAFF
NA	TRBJ2-2	TRBV25-1	CASKKSGNTGELFF
TRBD1	TRBJ1-4	TRBV19	CASSMTGGVHKLFF
NA	TRBJ2-2	TRBV2	CASSAGHSGTGELFF
NA	TRBJ2-3	TRBV7-2	CASSSSADTQYF
NA	TRBJ2-3	TRBV4-2	CASSQDSGVRETQYF
TRBD1	TRBJ2-7	TRBV5-1	CASSQGQGVYEQYF
TRBD2	TRBJ2-1	TRBV2	CASSRARTSGAYEQFF
TRBD2	TRBJ2-3	TRBV2	CATSSGPGVDTQYF
TRBD2	TRBJ2-1	TRBV27	CASSPLPYGTSVNEQFF
TRBD1	TRBJ2-3	TRBV28	CASSLRQGIDTQYF